The source of this T cell receptor (beta chain) is a study of blood T cell repertoires in COVID-19. V was pared by 1 base and J by 8 bases, with 12 bases between. Germline values: CDR1 MDHEN, CDR2 SYDVKM. The length of the CDR3 is 14 residues. This table comes from immunoSEQ multiplex PCR, and its TCRdb copy is limited to in-frame clones, with some not included. The table shows hundreds of thousands of clones, with 70% to 90% occurring only once. This clone was counted once. The rearrangement joins TRBV28 to TRBJ1-5, with a tentative D call TRBD1 (6 bases). This clonotype was sampled from a man in his forties or fifties with COVID-19, enrolled during active disease. Sequenced input: peripheral blood. CDR3 bases: TGTGCCAGCAGTTTATCGGGGGGCCAGGAGCCCCAGCATTTT. This sequence encodes CASSLSGGQEPQHF.